This T cell receptor (beta chain) was found in a study of T cell responses to AZD1222 COVID-19 vaccine. Overall study results and limits: Among the donors, most were white British and more were female, and clonal diversity was possibly underestimated.

Turning to this clone: The antigen remains unidentified.

The CDR3 contains 16 residues. Trimming stripped 4 bases from V and 0 bases from J, with 13 bases between. The germline V gene encodes CDR1 WSHSY and CDR2 SAAADI. The table came from immunoSEQ multiplex PCR; TCRdb's copy has only in-frame clones and leaves some out. The sample has tens of thousands of clones; approximately 85% are singletons. The sample in question was peripheral blood, obtained on day 0 of AZD1222 vaccination. The chain recombines TRBV10-2 with TRBJ1-5; perhaps TRBD1 as D (5 bases). The clonotype was recovered from an adult in good health. The CDR3 DNA is TGCGCCAGCAGTGGAGAGGGGTACTATAGCAATCAGCCCCAGCATTTT. The encoded protein is CASSGEGYYSNQPQHF.